The present TCR beta chain was sequenced within a study of beta chain features in type 1 diabetes. Across the whole study: On cell yields, gender and age, patients and healthy donors were similar.

A remark on this clone: Its antigen is still unknown.

Findings of the study overall: Patients with type 1 diabetes showed fewer VDJ junction insertions and more deletions. The naive, central memory and Treg TCRB repertoires looked more alike in patients than they did in healthy donors.

Every bit of the isolated RNA underwent reverse transcription, so sequencing read expressed TCRB transcripts. Libraries were prepared by immunoSEQ multiplex PCR; TCRdb keeps only in-frame clonotypes and omits some of them. This sample has fewer than 500,000 clones, with roughly 14% found just once. CDR3 length: 14 amino acids. Germline values: CDR1 SGHNT, CDR2 YYREEE (reference sequence). The J segment lost 6 bases and the V segment lost 5 bases, leaving 7 bases of the junction unmatched. This TCR was sampled from a man younger than 45 in good health. The rearrangement uses TRBV5-4 and TRBJ2-2, with 7 bases fitting TRBD1. The sample was naive CD4+ T cells from blood. CDR3 sequence (DNA): TGTGCCAGCAGAGTTAACACAGGGGCCGGGGAGCTGTTTTTT. The encoded protein is CASRVNTGAGELFF.